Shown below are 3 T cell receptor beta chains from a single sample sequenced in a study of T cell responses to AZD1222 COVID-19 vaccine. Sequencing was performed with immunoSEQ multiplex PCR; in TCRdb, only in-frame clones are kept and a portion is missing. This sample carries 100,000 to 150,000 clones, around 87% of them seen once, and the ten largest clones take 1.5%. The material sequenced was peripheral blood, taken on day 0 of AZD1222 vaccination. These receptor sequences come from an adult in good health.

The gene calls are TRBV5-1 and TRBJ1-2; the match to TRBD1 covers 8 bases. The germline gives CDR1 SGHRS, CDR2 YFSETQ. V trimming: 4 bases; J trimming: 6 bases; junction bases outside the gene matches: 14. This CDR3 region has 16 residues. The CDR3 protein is CASSLTVRTGLDGYTF. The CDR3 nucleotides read TGCGCCAGCAGCCTTACCGTCCGGACAGGGTTGGATGGCTACACCTTC.

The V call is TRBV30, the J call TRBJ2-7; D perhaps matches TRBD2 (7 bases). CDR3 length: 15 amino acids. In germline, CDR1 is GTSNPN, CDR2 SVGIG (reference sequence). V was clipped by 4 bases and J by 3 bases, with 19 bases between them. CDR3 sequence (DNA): TGTGCCTGGATCCCTAGGGGCGGGGGCGACTACGAGCAGTACTTC. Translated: CAWIPRGGGDYEQYF.

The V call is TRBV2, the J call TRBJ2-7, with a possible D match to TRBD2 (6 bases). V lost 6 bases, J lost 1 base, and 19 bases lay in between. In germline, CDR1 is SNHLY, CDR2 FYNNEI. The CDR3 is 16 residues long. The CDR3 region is CASRNAPGLKSYEQYF. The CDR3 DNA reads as TGTGCCAGCAGGAATGCACCGGGACTGAAATCCTACGAGCAGTACTTC.